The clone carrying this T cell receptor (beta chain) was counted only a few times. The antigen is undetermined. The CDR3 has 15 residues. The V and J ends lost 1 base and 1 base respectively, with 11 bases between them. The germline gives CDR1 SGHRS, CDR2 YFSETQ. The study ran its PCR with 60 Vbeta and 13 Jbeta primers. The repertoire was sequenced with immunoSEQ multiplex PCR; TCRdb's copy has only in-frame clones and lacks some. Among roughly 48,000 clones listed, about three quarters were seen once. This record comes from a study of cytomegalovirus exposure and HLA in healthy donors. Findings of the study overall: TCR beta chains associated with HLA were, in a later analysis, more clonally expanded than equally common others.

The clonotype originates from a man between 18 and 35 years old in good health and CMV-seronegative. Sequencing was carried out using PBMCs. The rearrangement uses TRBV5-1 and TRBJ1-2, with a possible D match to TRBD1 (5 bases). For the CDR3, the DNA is TGCGCCAGCAGCTTGACGACAGCTCGTAACTATGGCTACACCTTC. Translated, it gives CASSLTTARNYGYTF.